The clone carrying this T cell receptor beta chain was detected only a few times. Its matching antigen is unknown. All of the sorted populations showed purity greater than 98%. The data derive from a study of beta chain features in type 1 diabetes. The study, taken as a whole, reports: People with Type 1 diabetes carried modestly yet significantly shorter TCRB CDR3s in all four CD4+ subsets. VDJ junctions sequenced from type 1 diabetes patients showed fewer insertions and more deletions.

Of the isolated RNA, all was reverse transcribed, and so the sequenced material was expressed TCRB transcripts. Generated by immunoSEQ multiplex PCR, the TCRdb table keeps only in-frame clones and is missing some. The sample lists under 300,000 clones, 16% seen once, with 0.07% to 0.095% in the top ten. J gave up 3 bases and V 4 bases, and 2 bases lay outside the gene matches. In germline, CDR1 is MGHDK, CDR2 SYGVNS. The CDR3 length is 13 residues. The specimen sequenced was naive CD4+ T cells from blood. The clonotype comes from a man younger than 40 with type 1 diabetes. The V and J genes are TRBV25-1 and TRBJ1-2; 7 bases agree with TRBD1. CDR3 DNA: TGTGCCAGCAGTGCCGACAGGGACTATGGCTACACCTTC. Translated: CASSADRDYGYTF.